One sample yielded the 18 T cell receptor beta chains listed below, sequenced in a study of monozygotic twins with cystic fibrosis. The assay was immunoSEQ multiplex PCR, and TCRdb's table has in-frame clones only and misses some. Of about 9,600 clones in the sample, 91% were seen once. The specimen sequenced was blood. The receptors were sampled from a boy aged 2 to 10 with cystic fibrosis.

This chain connects TRBV4-1 to TRBJ2-3, with a tentative D call TRBD2 (5 bases). V was clipped by 0 bases and J by 4 bases, with 14 bases between them. CDR3 length: 16 residues. The V gene's germline CDR1 is MGHRA and CDR2 YSYEKL. CDR3 sequence reads: CASSQEGVVRADTQYF. CDR3 in DNA: TGCGCCAGCAGCCAAGAGGGAGTAGTGAGGGCAGATACGCAGTATTTT.

The chain carries TRBV6-1 and TRBJ1-6, with no clear D. Germline CDR1 MNHNS, CDR2 SASEGT. CDR3 length: 15 amino acids. Trimming stripped 6 bases from V and 5 bases from J, with 14 bases between. CDR3 sequence (DNA): TGTGCCAGCAGGCGGGATTTTCTCGATAATTCACCCCTCCACTTT. Its protein is CASRRDFLDNSPLHF.

The CDR3 DNA sequence: TGTGCCAGCTCACTTCGGACGTCAGCCTACGAGCAGTACTTC. It encodes CASSLRTSAYEQYF. The J gene is TRBJ2-7, the V gene TRBV18; D is uncertain. V was clipped by 4 bases and J by 2 bases, with 12 bases between them. The germline V gene encodes CDR1 KGHSH and CDR2 LQKENI. The CDR3 sequence is 14 residues long.

The genes are TRBV7-2 and TRBJ1-5; D is uncertain. With 3 bases removed from V and 0 bases from J, the gap between germline ends came to 3 bases. CDR3 length equals 13 residues. CDR1 is SGHTA and CDR2 is FQGNSA in the germline V gene. The CDR3 here is CASSFYSNQPQHF. CDR3 nucleotide sequence: TGTGCCAGCAGCTTTTATAGCAATCAGCCCCAGCATTTT.

V and J are TRBV9 and TRBJ1-2; 7 nucleotides match TRBD1. The length of the CDR3 is 13 residues. The V gene's germline CDR1 is SGDLS and CDR2 YYNGEE. V lost 3 bases and J lost 6; bases outside the gene matches: 5. The CDR3 nucleotides are TGTGCCAGCAGCGCCCGGGACAGTCATGGCTACACCTTC. Amino acid sequence: CASSARDSHGYTF.

This clone appeared a few times. V gene TRBV6-5 combines with J gene TRBJ1-5, with TRBD1 matching over 7 bases. The trim removed 3 bases at V and 2 bases at J, leaving 1 base unmatched. Germline CDR1 and CDR2: MNHEY and SVGAGI. This CDR3 comprises 14 residues. The CDR3 bases are TGTGCCAGCAGTTATCAGGGGGGCAATCAGCCCCAGCATTTT. Its translation: CASSYQGGNQPQHF.

The chain couples TRBV2 to TRBJ1-2; D might be TRBD1 (6 bases). V was trimmed by 5 bases and J by 8 bases, leaving 12 bases between them. CDR3 length: 12 amino acids. Germline CDR1 SNHLY, CDR2 FYNNEI. In DNA form, the CDR3 reads TGTGCCAGCAGTCTTGACAGGTCGGGCTACACCTTC. Translated, it gives CASSLDRSGYTF.

The chain recombines TRBV11-3 with TRBJ1-6, with D hard to call. This CDR3 has 15 amino acids. V was pared by 2 bases and J by 7 bases, with 12 bases between. In germline, CDR1 is SGHNT, CDR2 YENEEA. CDR3 bases: TGTGCCAGCAGCTTAAGAAATAAGGGAAATTCACCCCTCCACTTT. This gives the protein CASSLRNKGNSPLHF.

V usage is TRBV27 and J usage is TRBJ1-4, with 7 bases identical to TRBD1. The CDR3 extends over 17 amino acids. CDR1 and CDR2 from the germline V gene are MNHEY and SMNVEV (reference sequence). V shed 4 bases and J 3 bases; nucleotides not matched to a gene: 11. The CDR3 loop reads CASSSPEGAAANEKLFF. CDR3 DNA: TGTGCCAGCAGTTCGCCAGAGGGGGCGGCAGCTAATGAAAAACTGTTTTTT. The full variable domain, in which reference TRBV27 and TRBJ1-4 provide the parts outside the CDR3, is EAQVTQNPRYLITVTGKKLTVTCSQNMNHEYMSWYRQDPGLGLRQIYYSMNVEVTDKGDVPEGYKVSRKEKRNFPLILESPSPNQTSLYFCASSSPEGAAANEKLFFGSGTQLSVL.

This clone came up a few times. The rearrangement links TRBV11-2 to TRBJ1-2; D may be TRBD1 (6 bases). The V end was cut by 8 bases, the J end by 6 bases, with 7 bases between. The germline gives CDR1 SGHAT, CDR2 FQNNGV. This CDR3 region has 10 residues. The CDR3 protein is CASGDNGYTF. CDR3 DNA: TGTGCCAGCGGGGACAATGGCTACACCTTC.

This clone was observed a few times. The gene calls are TRBV6-4 and TRBJ2-1; D is unresolved. Germline lookup yields CDR1 MRHNA and CDR2 SNTAGT. The CDR3 extends over 12 amino acids. V was cut by 2 bases and J by 9 bases, with 8 bases left in between. This CDR3 reads CASSDPPGEQFF. The CDR3 nucleotides are TGTGCCAGCAGTGACCCCCCGGGTGAGCAGTTCTTC.

The CDR3 nucleotides are TGCGCCAGCAGCCAAGCACCCCAAACGGGCTACGAGCAGTACTTC. Amino acid sequence: CASSQAPQTGYEQYF. The chain has TRBV4-1 and TRBJ2-7; D is unclear. Germline V gene lookup returns CDR1 MGHRA and CDR2 YSYEKL. This CDR3 region has 15 residues. V was clipped by 1 base and J by 3 bases, with 13 bases between them.

The chain carries TRBV13 and TRBJ1-3; TRBD1 might be the D (6 bases). Germline V lookup: CDR1 PRHDT, CDR2 FYEKMQ (reference sequence). The V and J ends lost 5 bases and 0 bases respectively, with 23 bases between them. The CDR3 has 19 amino acids. CDR3 in amino acids: CASSLYRGSGLSSGNTIYF. CDR3 DNA: TGTGCCAGCAGCCTTTATAGGGGGTCGGGTCTCAGCTCTGGAAACACCATATATTTT.

The chain has TRBV7-2 and TRBJ1-5, with D possibly being TRBD1 (5 bases). Trimming stripped 1 base from V and 7 bases from J, with 14 bases between. The V gene's germline CDR1 is SGHTA and CDR2 FQGNSA. The CDR3 covers 15 residues. CDR3 in DNA: TGTGCCAGCAGCTTAGGTCCGGGGGGGGGACAGCCCCAGCATTTT. This encodes CASSLGPGGGQPQHF.

This chain connects TRBV19 to TRBJ2-2; 7 bases are shared with TRBD1. The CDR3 is 15 residues long. V trimming: 6 bases; J trimming: 0 bases; junction bases outside the gene matches: 4. Germline CDR1 reads LNHDA; CDR2 reads SQIVND (reference sequence). CDR3 amino acids: CASRTGTANTGELFF. The CDR3 nucleotides are TGTGCCAGTAGAACGGGGACAGCGAACACCGGGGAGCTGTTTTTT. The whole variable domain, remainder taken from reference TRBV19 and TRBJ2-2, is DGGITQSPKYLFRKEGQNVTLSCEQNLNHDAMYWYRQDPGQGLRLIYYSQIVNDFQKGDIAEGYSVSREKKESFPLTVTSAQKNPTAFYLCASRTGTANTGELFFGEGSRLTVL.

The gene calls are TRBV7-2 and TRBJ1-5; D not resolved. Trimming took 3 bases from V and 3 from J, leaving 9 bases between them. Germline V gives CDR1 SGHTA, CDR2 FQGNSA. CDR3 size: 14 residues. The CDR3 DNA follows: TGTGCCAGCAGCTTCGGGATCTACAATCAGCCCCAGCATTTT. Translating gives CASSFGIYNQPQHF.

V usage is TRBV29-1 and J usage is TRBJ1-2; 7 bases fit TRBD1. Germline assignment: CDR1 SQVTM and CDR2 ANQGSEA. This CDR3 contains 14 residues. With 4 bases clipped from V and 7 bases from J, the junction kept 12 bases outside the gene matches. The CDR3 coding sequence is TGCAGCGTTGTTTTAGAGGGGGCGAGGGGTGGCTACACCTTC. It translates to CSVVLEGARGGYTF.

This clone has more than one count but fewer than ten. The V gene is TRBV9, the J gene TRBJ2-3, with D perhaps matching TRBD1 (6 bases). The V gene's germline CDR1 is SGDLS and CDR2 YYNGEE. Trimming shortened V by 1 base and J by 2 bases, and 11 bases separated the two germline ends. This CDR3 has 15 amino acids. The CDR3 region has the DNA TGTGCCAGCAGCGTAAACGTGGGGGCCACAGATACGCAGTATTTT. Protein sequence: CASSVNVGATDTQYF.